In its sample, the clone carrying this TCR beta chain was seen a few times. What it recognizes is unknown. Every donor had blood drawn once into heparin, roughly 110 mL on average. The data originate from a study of beta chain features in type 1 diabetes. As for the study in general: All of the samples together had some 110 million sorted cells examined.

Points from the study as a whole: Researchers could not determine here whether HLA type influences TCRB rearrangement. There was a moderate but significant shortening of TCRB CDR3s in all four CD4+ subsets of Type 1 diabetes patients.

Expressed TCRB transcripts were sequenced, since all the RNA that had been isolated was reverse transcribed. Sequenced by immunoSEQ multiplex PCR; TCRdb stores in-frame clones only, minus some. The sample holds hundreds of thousands of clones, under 20% seen once. The CDR3 consists of 14 residues. J lost 8 bases, V lost 2 bases, and 5 bases had no gene match. Germline CDR1 and CDR2: MNHNY and SVGAGI (reference sequence). This receptor was taken from a woman between 18 and 30 years old in good health. Sample: naive CD4+ T cells from blood. The V gene is TRBV6-6, the J gene TRBJ2-1, with 8 bases lining up with TRBD2. The CDR3 bases are TGTGCCAGCAGTTACGAACGGGAGGGTGATGAGCAGTTCTTC. Its protein product is CASSYEREGDEQFF.